A selection of T cell receptor beta chains follows, all from one sample in a study of blood T cells in healthy people across ages. Using its own MiXCR run on the 5' RACE reads, TCRdb lists one record per CDR3 protein. The sample holds some 710,000 distinct CDR3 sequences, about a fifth seen once. The material sequenced was blood. All receptors come from an older man in good health. Both conserved end residues are part of each CDR3. D genes are given only for firm matches. Expanded clones get a size class; other rows say once, few or many, or leave the size out.

clone_size: .
d_call: .
v_call: TRBV5-1
j_call: TRBJ2-2
cdr3_nt: TGCGCCAGCAGCTTGGAGGCCCACACCGGGGAGCTGTTTTTT
cdr3_aa: CASSLEAHTGELFF

clone_size: few
d_call: TRBD1
v_call: TRBV12-3/TRBV12-4
j_call: TRBJ2-3
cdr3_nt: TGTGCCAGCAGTCCCCCCGGGACAGGGCTTCGAGATACGCAGTATTTT
cdr3_aa: CASSPPGTGLRDTQYF

clone_size: few
d_call: .
v_call: TRBV7-9
j_call: TRBJ2-6
cdr3_nt: TGTGCCAGCAGCTTTGTGGTGGGGAGCTCTGGGGCCAACGTCCTGACTTTC
cdr3_aa: CASSFVVGSSGANVLTF

clone_size: few
d_call: .
v_call: TRBV2
j_call: TRBJ2-7
cdr3_nt: TGTGCCAGCAGATTCCGGGACGAGCAGTACTTC
cdr3_aa: CASRFRDEQYF

clone_size: many
d_call: TRBD2
v_call: TRBV5-1
j_call: TRBJ2-3
cdr3_nt: TGCGCCAGCAGCGAGGGGACTAGCGGAGCCACAGATACGCAGTATTTT
cdr3_aa: CASSEGTSGATDTQYF

clone_size: few
d_call: TRBD1
v_call: TRBV20-1
j_call: TRBJ1-4
cdr3_nt: TGCAGTGCTGAGACAGGGTGGAGGGAAAAACTGTTTTTT
cdr3_aa: CSAETGWREKLFF

clone_size: .
d_call: .
v_call: TRBV19
j_call: TRBJ1-4
cdr3_nt: TGTGCCAGTAGTAACTGGGGGAATAATGAAAAACTGTTTTTT
cdr3_aa: CASSNWGNNEKLFF

clone_size: .
d_call: .
v_call: TRBV11-2
j_call: TRBJ2-5
cdr3_nt: TGTGCCAGCAGCTCTCCCCCCAGGGGAGAGACCCAGTACTTC
cdr3_aa: CASSSPPRGETQYF

clone_size: .
d_call: TRBD2
v_call: TRBV19
j_call: TRBJ2-2
cdr3_nt: TGTGCCAGTAGTATTCAGGCGGGTTTAGCGGGCACCGGGGAGCTGTTTTTT
cdr3_aa: CASSIQAGLAGTGELFF

clone_size: few
d_call: TRBD1
v_call: TRBV6-2/TRBV6-3
j_call: TRBJ1-5
cdr3_nt: TGTGCCAGCAGTCGGACGACAGGGAATCAGCCCCAGCATTTT
cdr3_aa: CASSRTTGNQPQHF

clone_size: few
d_call: TRBD2
v_call: TRBV20-1
j_call: TRBJ2-5
cdr3_nt: TGCAGTGCCCGGGTAGCGGGGGGGACCCAGTACTTC
cdr3_aa: CSARVAGGTQYF

clone_size: many
d_call: TRBD2
v_call: TRBV12-3/TRBV12-4
j_call: TRBJ2-2
cdr3_nt: TGTGCCAGCAGTTTCGGTATAGCGGGAGCCGGGGAGCTGTTTTTT
cdr3_aa: CASSFGIAGAGELFF

clone_size: .
d_call: .
v_call: TRBV12-3/TRBV12-4
j_call: TRBJ2-3
cdr3_nt: TGTGCCAGCAGCCGCACGGGGTATACAACTAGCACAGATACGCAGTATTTT
cdr3_aa: CASSRTGYTTSTDTQYF

clone_size: few
d_call: .
v_call: TRBV21-1
j_call: TRBJ1-6
cdr3_nt: TGTGCCAGCAGCAGGCGGGAAAACTGTTCACCCCTCCACTTT
cdr3_aa: CASSRRENCSPLHF

clone_size: few
d_call: TRBD1
v_call: TRBV5-1
j_call: TRBJ1-6
cdr3_nt: TGCGCCAGCAGCCCCGGACAGGGAAGTTCACCCCTCCACTTT
cdr3_aa: CASSPGQGSSPLHF

clone_size: .
d_call: .
v_call: TRBV12-3/TRBV12-4
j_call: TRBJ2-1
cdr3_nt: TGTGCCAGCAGTTTAGAGGATGGAGCGGTGCGTGAGCAGTTCTTC
cdr3_aa: CASSLEDGAVREQFF

clone_size: few
d_call: .
v_call: TRBV7-9
j_call: TRBJ2-4
cdr3_nt: TGTGCCAGCAGTTCGATGGACAGCTTAGCCAAAAACATTCAGTACTTC
cdr3_aa: CASSSMDSLAKNIQYF

clone_size: .
d_call: .
v_call: TRBV5-1
j_call: TRBJ1-2
cdr3_nt: TGCGCCAGCAGACCTAGCCCGACAGACAACTATGGCTACACCTTC
cdr3_aa: CASRPSPTDNYGYTF

clone_size: .
d_call: TRBD2
v_call: TRBV4-1
j_call: TRBJ2-7
cdr3_nt: TGCGCCAGCAGCCAAGGGACTAGCGGGAGCGTCCCCTACGAGCAGTACTTC
cdr3_aa: CASSQGTSGSVPYEQYF

clone_size: .
d_call: TRBD1
v_call: TRBV6-5
j_call: TRBJ2-1
cdr3_nt: TGTGCCAGCAGATCGGACAGGGGCGCCTACAATGAGCAGTTCTTC
cdr3_aa: CASRSDRGAYNEQFF

clone_size: .
d_call: TRBD1
v_call: TRBV6-6
j_call: TRBJ2-1
cdr3_nt: TGTGCCAGCAGGAGTGGGGACAGGAGTAACAATGAGCAGTTCTTC
cdr3_aa: CASRSGDRSNNEQFF

clone_size: .
d_call: .
v_call: TRBV12-3/TRBV12-4
j_call: TRBJ1-3
cdr3_nt: TGTGCCAGCAGATCCTCGGGACAAAACACCATATATTTT
cdr3_aa: CASRSSGQNTIYF

clone_size: many
d_call: TRBD1
v_call: TRBV27
j_call: TRBJ1-4
cdr3_nt: TGTGCCAGCAGGACAGGGATCGGTGAAAAACTGTTTTTT
cdr3_aa: CASRTGIGEKLFF

clone_size: .
d_call: .
v_call: TRBV6-5
j_call: TRBJ1-1
cdr3_nt: TGTGCCAGCAGTGCCAGCGGGGCAGGTGTGGAAGCTTTCTTT
cdr3_aa: CASSASGAGVEAFF

clone_size: .
d_call: .
v_call: TRBV20-1
j_call: TRBJ1-3
cdr3_nt: TGCAGTGCTAGCCCCAACGGGATGCCTGGAAACACCATATATTTT
cdr3_aa: CSASPNGMPGNTIYF

clone_size: .
d_call: .
v_call: TRBV13
j_call: TRBJ1-3
cdr3_nt: TGTGCCAGCAGCTTAGCTGAAAACACCATATATTTT
cdr3_aa: CASSLAENTIYF

clone_size: .
d_call: .
v_call: TRBV5-8
j_call: TRBJ1-4
cdr3_nt: TGTGCCAGCAGCGGTCGGTTTGAAAAACTGTTTTTT
cdr3_aa: CASSGRFEKLFF

clone_size: .
d_call: .
v_call: TRBV6-5
j_call: TRBJ2-5
cdr3_nt: TGTGCCAGTAGCCTCCAGGGCTGGCAAGAGACCCAGTACTTC
cdr3_aa: CASSLQGWQETQYF

clone_size: many
d_call: TRBD2
v_call: TRBV10-3
j_call: TRBJ2-5
cdr3_nt: TGTGCCATCAGTGGTCGGGAGGGGGAGACCCAGTACTTC
cdr3_aa: CAISGREGETQYF

clone_size: .
d_call: .
v_call: TRBV27
j_call: TRBJ1-1
cdr3_nt: TGTGCCAGCAGTCCCCGGGACACACAACGGGAAGCTTTCTTT
cdr3_aa: CASSPRDTQREAFF

clone_size: .
d_call: .
v_call: TRBV20-1
j_call: TRBJ1-1
cdr3_nt: TGCAGTGCTAGAGACCGCGTGGGCACTGAAGCTTTCTTT
cdr3_aa: CSARDRVGTEAFF

clone_size: once
d_call: TRBD2
v_call: TRBV28
j_call: TRBJ2-7
cdr3_nt: TGTGCCAGCAGCCCGGCGGGGGGAGACTACGAGCAGTACTTC
cdr3_aa: CASSPAGGDYEQYF

clone_size: few
d_call: .
v_call: TRBV20-1
j_call: TRBJ2-3
cdr3_nt: TGCAGTGCTTGCGAGAGCGGCACAGATACGCAGTATTTT
cdr3_aa: CSACESGTDTQYF

clone_size: .
d_call: .
v_call: TRBV20-1
j_call: TRBJ2-7
cdr3_nt: TGCAGTGCCCCCTCCCGAGTCTACGAGCAGTACTTC
cdr3_aa: CSAPSRVYEQYF

clone_size: few
d_call: .
v_call: TRBV11-3
j_call: TRBJ1-6
cdr3_nt: TGTGCCAGCAGCTTAATCAGCAATTCACCCCTCCACTTT
cdr3_aa: CASSLISNSPLHF

clone_size: few
d_call: .
v_call: TRBV28
j_call: TRBJ2-5
cdr3_nt: TGTGCCAGCAGTCCCTCCGGAGGGGTAGAGACCCAGTACTTC
cdr3_aa: CASSPSGGVETQYF

clone_size: many
d_call: TRBD1
v_call: TRBV29-1
j_call: TRBJ1-4
cdr3_nt: TGCAGCGTGGGGCGGACAGGGGTTAATGAAAAACTGTTTTTT
cdr3_aa: CSVGRTGVNEKLFF

clone_size: .
d_call: TRBD2
v_call: TRBV7-8
j_call: TRBJ2-4
cdr3_nt: TGTGCCAGCAGCTGGGGTAGCGGGAGTAGGGCCAAAAACATTCAGTACTTC
cdr3_aa: CASSWGSGSRAKNIQYF

clone_size: .
d_call: .
v_call: TRBV5-6
j_call: TRBJ2-1
cdr3_nt: TGTGCCAGCAGTCCCGGGATCAATTCCTACAATGAGCAGTTCTTC
cdr3_aa: CASSPGINSYNEQFF

clone_size: few
d_call: TRBD1
v_call: TRBV5-1
j_call: TRBJ2-1
cdr3_nt: TGCGCCAGCAACCCCGGACAGGTTCACTACAATGAGCAGTTCTTC
cdr3_aa: CASNPGQVHYNEQFF

clone_size: .
d_call: .
v_call: TRBV12-5
j_call: TRBJ1-1
cdr3_nt: TGTGCTAGTGGTCTGGACAACGAAGCTTTCTTT
cdr3_aa: CASGLDNEAFF